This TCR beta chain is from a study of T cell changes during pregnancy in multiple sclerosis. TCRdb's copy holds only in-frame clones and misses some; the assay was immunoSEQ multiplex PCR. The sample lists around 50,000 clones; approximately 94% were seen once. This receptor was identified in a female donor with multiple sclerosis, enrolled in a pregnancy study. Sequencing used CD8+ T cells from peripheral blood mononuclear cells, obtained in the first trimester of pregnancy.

This CDR3 reads CASSDGTGSLYEQYF. CDR3 coding DNA: TGTGCCAGCAGTGATGGGACAGGGAGCCTCTACGAGCAGTACTTC. The chain couples TRBV6-6 to TRBJ2-7, with 9 nucleotides matching TRBD1. From germline, CDR1 is MNHNY and CDR2 SVGAGI (reference sequence). After removal of 5 bases from V and 3 bases from J, the junction contained 8 bases not matched to a gene. The CDR3 is 15 amino acids.